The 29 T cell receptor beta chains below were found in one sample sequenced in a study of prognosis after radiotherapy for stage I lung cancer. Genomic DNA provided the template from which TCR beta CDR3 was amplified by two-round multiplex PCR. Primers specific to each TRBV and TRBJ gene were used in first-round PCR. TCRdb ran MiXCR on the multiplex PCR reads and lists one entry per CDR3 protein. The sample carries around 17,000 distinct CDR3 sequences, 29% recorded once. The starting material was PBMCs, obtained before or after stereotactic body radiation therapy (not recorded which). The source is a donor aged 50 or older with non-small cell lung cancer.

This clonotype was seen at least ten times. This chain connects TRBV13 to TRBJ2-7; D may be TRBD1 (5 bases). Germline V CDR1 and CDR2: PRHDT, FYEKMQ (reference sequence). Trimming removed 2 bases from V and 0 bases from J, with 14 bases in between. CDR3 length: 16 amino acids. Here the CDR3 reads CASSLSGRHRSYEQYF. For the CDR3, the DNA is TGTGCCAGCAGCTTATCAGGGCGGCATCGCTCCTACGAGCAGTACTTC.

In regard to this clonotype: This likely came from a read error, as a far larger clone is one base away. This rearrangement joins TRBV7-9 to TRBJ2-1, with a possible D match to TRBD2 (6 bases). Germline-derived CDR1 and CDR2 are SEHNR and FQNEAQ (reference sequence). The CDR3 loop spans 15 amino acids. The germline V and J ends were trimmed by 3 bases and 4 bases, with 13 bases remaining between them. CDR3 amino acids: CASSLRDGPYNEQFF. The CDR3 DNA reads TGTGCCAGCAGCTTGCGGGATGGCCCGTACAATGAGCAGTTCTTC.

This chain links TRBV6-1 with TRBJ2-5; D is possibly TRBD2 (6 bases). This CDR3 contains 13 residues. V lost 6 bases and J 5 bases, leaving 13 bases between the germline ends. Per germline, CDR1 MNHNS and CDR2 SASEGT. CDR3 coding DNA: TGTGCCAGCAGCCCAAGACTAGGCGAGACCCAGTACTTC. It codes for CASSPRLGETQYF.

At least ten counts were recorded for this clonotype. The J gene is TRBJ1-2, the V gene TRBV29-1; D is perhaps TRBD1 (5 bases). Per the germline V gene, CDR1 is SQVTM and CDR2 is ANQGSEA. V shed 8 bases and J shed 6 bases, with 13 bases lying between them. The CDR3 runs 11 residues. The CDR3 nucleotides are TGCAGCATCTGGGGGGGTGATGGCTACACCTTC. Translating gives CSIWGGDGYTF. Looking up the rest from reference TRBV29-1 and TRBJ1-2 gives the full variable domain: SAVISQKPSRDICQRGTSLTIQCQVDSQVTMMFWYRQQPGQSLTLIATANQGSEATYESGFVIDKFPISRPNLTFSTLTVSNMSPEDSSIYLCSIWGGDGYTFGSGTRLTVV.

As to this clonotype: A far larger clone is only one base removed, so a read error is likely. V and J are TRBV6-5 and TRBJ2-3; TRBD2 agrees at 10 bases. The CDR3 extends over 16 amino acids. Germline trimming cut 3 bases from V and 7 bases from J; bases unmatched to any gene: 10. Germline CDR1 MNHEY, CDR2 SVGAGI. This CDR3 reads CASSYRVAGGSNTQYF. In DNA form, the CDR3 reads TGTGCCAGCAGTTATAGAGTAGCGGGAGGATCCAATACGCAGTATTTT.

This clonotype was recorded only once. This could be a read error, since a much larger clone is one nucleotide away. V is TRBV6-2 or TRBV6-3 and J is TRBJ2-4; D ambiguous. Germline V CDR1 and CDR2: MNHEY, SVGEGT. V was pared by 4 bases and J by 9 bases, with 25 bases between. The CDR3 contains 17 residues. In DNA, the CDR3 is TGTGCCAGCAGTTCAGACAAGACCGTATCCTCGTATAGCATTCAGTACTTC. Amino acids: CASSSDKTVSSYSIQYF.

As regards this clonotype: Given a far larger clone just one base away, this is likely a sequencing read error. In DNA form, the CDR3 reads TGTGCCAGCACCCCCCGCAGGGAAACCTACGAGCAGTACTTC. Protein sequence: CASTPRRETYEQYF. The chain joins TRBV10-3 to TRBJ2-7; TRBD1 is a possible D gene (5 bases). The V gene lost 10 bases and the J gene lost 2 bases, with 18 bases spanning the gap. Germline CDR1 reads ENHRY; CDR2 reads SYGVKD. The CDR3 extends over 14 amino acids.

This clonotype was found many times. The CDR3 nucleotides are TGCAGCGTTGCCTTGGGGTTGGGGAATGAGCAGTTCTTC. It translates to CSVALGLGNEQFF. The chain has TRBV29-1 and TRBJ2-1, with D unclear. Germline loops: CDR1 SQVTM, CDR2 ANQGSEA. The CDR3 is 13 residues long. The V gene lost 4 bases and the J gene lost 7 bases, with 14 bases spanning the gap.

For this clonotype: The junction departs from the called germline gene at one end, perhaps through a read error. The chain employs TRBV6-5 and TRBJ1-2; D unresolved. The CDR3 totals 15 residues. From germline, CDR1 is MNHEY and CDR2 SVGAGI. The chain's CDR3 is CSSSSQPGCNYGYTF. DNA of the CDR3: TGTTCCAGCAGTTCCCAGCCGGGGTGCAACTATGGCTACACCTTC.

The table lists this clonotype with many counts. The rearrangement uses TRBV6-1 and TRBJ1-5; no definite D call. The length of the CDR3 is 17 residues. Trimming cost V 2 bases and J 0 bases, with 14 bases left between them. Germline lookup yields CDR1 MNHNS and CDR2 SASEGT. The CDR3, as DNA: TGTGCCAGCAGTGAAAGTGGTGGAATTTATAGCAATCAGCCCCAGCATTTT. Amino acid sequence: CASSESGGIYSNQPQHF.

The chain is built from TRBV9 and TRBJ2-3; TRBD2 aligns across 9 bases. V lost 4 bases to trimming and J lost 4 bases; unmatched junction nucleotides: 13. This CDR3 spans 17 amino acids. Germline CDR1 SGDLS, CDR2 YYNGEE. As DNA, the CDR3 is TGTGCCAGCAGCCCAGGCCTGTTACTAGCGGGTGCAGATACGCAGTATTTT. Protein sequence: CASSPGLLLAGADTQYF.

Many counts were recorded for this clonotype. In DNA, the CDR3 is TGTGCCAGTAGACCCGGGACAGCTGATCGGCCCCAGCATTTT. This encodes CASRPGTADRPQHF. The rearrangement uses TRBV19 and TRBJ1-5, with 7 bases aligning to TRBD1. CDR1 is LNHDA and CDR2 is SQIVND in the germline V gene (reference sequence). This CDR3 spans 14 amino acids. Losses at the gene ends were 6 bases for V and 9 bases for J; bases not matched to a gene: 11.

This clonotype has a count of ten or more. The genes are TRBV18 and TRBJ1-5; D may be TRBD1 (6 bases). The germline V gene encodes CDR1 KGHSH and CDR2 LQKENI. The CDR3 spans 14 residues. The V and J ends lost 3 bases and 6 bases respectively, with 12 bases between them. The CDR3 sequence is CASSPQGPSQPQHF. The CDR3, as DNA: TGTGCCAGCTCACCGCAGGGGCCATCTCAGCCCCAGCATTTT.

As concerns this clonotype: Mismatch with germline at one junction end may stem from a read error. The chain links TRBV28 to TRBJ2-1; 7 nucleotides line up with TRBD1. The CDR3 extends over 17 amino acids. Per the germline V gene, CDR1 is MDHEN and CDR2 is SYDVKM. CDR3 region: CASISGGSGASYNDQFF. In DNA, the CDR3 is TGTGCCAGCATCTCAGGGGGAAGCGGAGCCTCCTACAATGATCAGTTCTTC.

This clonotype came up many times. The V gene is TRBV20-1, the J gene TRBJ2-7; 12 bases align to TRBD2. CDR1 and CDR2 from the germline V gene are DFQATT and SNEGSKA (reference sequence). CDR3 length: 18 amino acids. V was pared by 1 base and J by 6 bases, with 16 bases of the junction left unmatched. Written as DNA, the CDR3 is TGCAGTGCTAGAGCAGGGGGTGCCGGACTAGCGGGGCTCGGCGAGCAGTACTTC. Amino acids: CSARAGGAGLAGLGEQYF.

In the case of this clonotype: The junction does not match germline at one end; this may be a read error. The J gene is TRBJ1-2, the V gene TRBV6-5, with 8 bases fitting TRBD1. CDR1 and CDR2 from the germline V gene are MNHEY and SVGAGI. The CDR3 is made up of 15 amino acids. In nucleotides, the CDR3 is TGTGCCAGCAGTTGGAACCCAGGGGGCGACTATGGCTACACATTC. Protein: CASSWNPGGDYGYTF.

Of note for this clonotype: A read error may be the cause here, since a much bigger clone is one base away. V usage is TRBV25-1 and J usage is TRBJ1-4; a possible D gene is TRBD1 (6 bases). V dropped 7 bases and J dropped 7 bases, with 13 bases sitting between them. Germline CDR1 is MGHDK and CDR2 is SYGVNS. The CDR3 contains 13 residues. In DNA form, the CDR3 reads TGTGCCAGCATGAGTGAAGGGGGTGAAAAACTGTTTTTT. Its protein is CASMSEGGEKLFF.

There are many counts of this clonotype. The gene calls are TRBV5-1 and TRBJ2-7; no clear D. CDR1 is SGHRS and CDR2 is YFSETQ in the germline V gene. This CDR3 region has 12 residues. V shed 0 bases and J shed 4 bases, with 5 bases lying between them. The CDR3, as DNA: TGCGCCAGCAGCTTGGACCGGTACGAGCAGTACTTC. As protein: CASSLDRYEQYF.

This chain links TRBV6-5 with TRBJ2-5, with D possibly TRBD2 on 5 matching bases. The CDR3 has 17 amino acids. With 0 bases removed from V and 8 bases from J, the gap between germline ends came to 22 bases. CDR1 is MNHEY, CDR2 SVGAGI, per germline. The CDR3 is CASSYSEGECPGDTQYF. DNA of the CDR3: TGTGCCAGCAGTTACTCCGAGGGAGAATGTCCAGGAGATACCCAGTACTTC.

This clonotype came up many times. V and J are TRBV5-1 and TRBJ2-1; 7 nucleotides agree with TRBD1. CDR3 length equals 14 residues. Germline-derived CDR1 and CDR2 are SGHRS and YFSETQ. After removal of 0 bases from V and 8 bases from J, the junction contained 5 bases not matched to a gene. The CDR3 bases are TGCGCCAGCAGCTTGGGACAGGGTTCCTATGAGCAGTTCTTC. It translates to CASSLGQGSYEQFF.

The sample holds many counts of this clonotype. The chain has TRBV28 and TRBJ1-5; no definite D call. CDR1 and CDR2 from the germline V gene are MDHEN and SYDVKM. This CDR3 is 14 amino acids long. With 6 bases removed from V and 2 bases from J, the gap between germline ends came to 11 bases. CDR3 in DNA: TGTGCCAGCAGCCCGGCAGGAGGCAATCAGCCCCAGCATTTT. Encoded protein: CASSPAGGNQPQHF.

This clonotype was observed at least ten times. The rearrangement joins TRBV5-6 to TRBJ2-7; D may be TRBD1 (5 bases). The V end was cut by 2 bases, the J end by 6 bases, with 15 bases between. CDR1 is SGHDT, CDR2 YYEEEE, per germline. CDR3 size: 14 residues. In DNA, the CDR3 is TGTGCCAGCAGCTTTATCGACAGATTAGCCGAGCAGTACTTC. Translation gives CASSFIDRLAEQYF.

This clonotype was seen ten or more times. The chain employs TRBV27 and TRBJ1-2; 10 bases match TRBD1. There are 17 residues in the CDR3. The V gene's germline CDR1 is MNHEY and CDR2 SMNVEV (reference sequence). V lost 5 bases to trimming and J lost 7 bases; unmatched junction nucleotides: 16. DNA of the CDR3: TGTGCCAGCAGTCCTCACTCCTCCGGGACAGGGGTATCTGGCTACACCTTC. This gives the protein CASSPHSSGTGVSGYTF.

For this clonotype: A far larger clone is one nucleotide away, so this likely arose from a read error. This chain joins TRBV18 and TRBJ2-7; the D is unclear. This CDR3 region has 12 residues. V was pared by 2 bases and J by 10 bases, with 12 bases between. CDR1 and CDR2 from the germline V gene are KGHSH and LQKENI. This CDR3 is CASSPMELAQYF. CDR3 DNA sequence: TGTGCCAGCTCACCAATGGAGCTGGCCCAGTACTTC.

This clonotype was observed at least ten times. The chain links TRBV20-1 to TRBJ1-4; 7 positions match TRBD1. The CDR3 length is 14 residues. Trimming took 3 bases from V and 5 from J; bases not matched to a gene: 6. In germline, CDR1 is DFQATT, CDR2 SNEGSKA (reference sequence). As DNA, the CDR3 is TGCAGTGCTAGGGAGGGGGCAGCGAATGAAAAACTGTTTTTT. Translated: CSAREGAANEKLFF.

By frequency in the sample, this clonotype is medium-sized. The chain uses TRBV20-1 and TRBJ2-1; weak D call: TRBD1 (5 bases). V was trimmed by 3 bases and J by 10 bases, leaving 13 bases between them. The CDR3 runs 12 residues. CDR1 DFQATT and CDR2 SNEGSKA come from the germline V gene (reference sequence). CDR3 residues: CSASRGRIEQFF. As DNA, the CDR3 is TGCAGTGCTAGTAGGGGCAGGATAGAGCAGTTCTTC.

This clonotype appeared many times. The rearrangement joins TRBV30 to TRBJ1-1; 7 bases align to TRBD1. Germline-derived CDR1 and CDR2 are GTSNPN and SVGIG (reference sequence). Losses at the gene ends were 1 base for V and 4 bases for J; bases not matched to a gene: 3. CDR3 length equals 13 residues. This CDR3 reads CAWSGQGITEAFF. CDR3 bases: TGTGCCTGGAGTGGACAGGGAATCACTGAAGCTTTCTTT.

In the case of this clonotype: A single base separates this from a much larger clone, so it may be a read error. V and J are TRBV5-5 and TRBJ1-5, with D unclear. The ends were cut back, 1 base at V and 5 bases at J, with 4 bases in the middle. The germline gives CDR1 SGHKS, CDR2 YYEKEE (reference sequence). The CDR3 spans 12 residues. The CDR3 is CASSLPDQPQHF. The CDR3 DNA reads TGTGCCAGCAGCTTGCCTGATCAGCCCCAGCATTTT.

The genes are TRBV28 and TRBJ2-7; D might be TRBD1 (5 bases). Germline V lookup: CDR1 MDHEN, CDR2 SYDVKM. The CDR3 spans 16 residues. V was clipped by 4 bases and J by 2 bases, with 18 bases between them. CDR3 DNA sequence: TGTGCCAGCAGTTACTACGACAGATTGTATACCTACGAGCAGTACTTC. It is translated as CASSYYDRLYTYEQYF. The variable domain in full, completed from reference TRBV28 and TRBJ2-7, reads DVKVTQSSRYLVKRTGEKVFLECVQDMDHENMFWYRQDPGLGLRLIYFSYDVKMKEKGDIPEGYSVSREKKERFSLILESASTNQTSMYLCASSYYDRLYTYEQYFGPGTRLTVT.